Listed here are 23 T cell receptor beta chains from one sample, sequenced in a study of blood T cells in healthy people across ages. A second roughly 6 to 12 cycle PCR used barcoded and J-beta primers. In TCRdb, the 5' RACE reads were re-called with MiXCR into one record per CDR3 protein. The data contain 780,000 or so distinct CDR3 sequences, 25% of them singletons. The data also belong to a second study, concerning T cells of mothers and their children.

The sequencing sample was made of blood. The receptors stem from a boy aged 10-17 years in good health.

In its sample, this clonotype was seen a few times. The chain joins TRBV28 to TRBJ2-4; tentatively, D is TRBD2 (6 bases). Per the germline V gene, CDR1 is MDHEN and CDR2 is SYDVKM. The CDR3 is 14 amino acids. Between the trimmed V and J ends, which lost 7 bases and 7 bases, there was a span of 17 bases. This CDR3 is CASTKWGVVNIQYF. The CDR3 DNA sequence: TGTGCCAGCACCAAATGGGGGGTTGTGAACATTCAGTACTTC.

This clonotype was counted only a few times. The V call is TRBV7-9, the J call TRBJ1-4; a weak D match, TRBD1 (5 bases). The CDR3 totals 16 residues. Trimming cost V 5 bases and J 5 bases, with 18 bases left between them. Germline V lookup: CDR1 SEHNR, CDR2 FQNEAQ (reference sequence). CDR3 sequence (DNA): TGTGCCAGCAGCGAAAGTAGTGGGACGGCCAATGAAAAACTGTTTTTT. Amino acids: CASSESSGTANEKLFF. Complete variable domain (other parts from reference TRBV7-9 and TRBJ1-4): DTGVSQNPRHKITKRGQNVTFRCDPISEHNRLYWYRQTLGQGPEFLTYFQNEAQLEKSRLLSDRFSAERPKGSFSTLEIQRTEQGDSAMYLCASSESSGTANEKLFFGSGTQLSVL.

V gene TRBV14 combines with J gene TRBJ1-2; TRBD1 might be the D (5 bases). V was clipped by 4 bases and J by 4 bases, with 16 bases between them. The CDR3 runs 15 residues. Germline assignment: CDR1 SGHDN and CDR2 FVKESK. This chain's CDR3 is CASSPGTTGGYGYTF. The CDR3 DNA reads TGTGCCAGCAGCCCAGGGACGACTGGCGGCTATGGCTACACCTTC. The full variable domain, rest sourced from reference TRBV14 and TRBJ1-2, is EAGVTQFPSHSVIEKGQTVTLRCDPISGHDNLYWYRRVMGKEIKFLLHFVKESKQDESGMPNNRFLAERTGGTYSTLKVQPAELEDSGVYFCASSPGTTGGYGYTFGSGTRLTVV.

This sequence joins TRBV28 and TRBJ2-7; D remains ambiguous. CDR1 MDHEN and CDR2 SYDVKM come from the germline V gene. The germline V and J ends were trimmed by 3 bases and 1 base, with 13 bases remaining between them. This CDR3 contains 15 residues. CDR3 DNA sequence: TGTGCCAGCAGTTTGGGGTTCTGGGGATCCTACGAGCAGTACTTC. It is translated as CASSLGFWGSYEQYF.

The V and J genes are TRBV18 and TRBJ2-1; a weak D match, TRBD1 (6 bases). The J call may be wrong; the DNA end is better matched by TRBJ2-5. Germline lookup yields CDR1 KGHSH and CDR2 LQKENI. The CDR3 extends over 13 amino acids. CDR3 protein: CASSRAGEGTQYF. The CDR3 bases are TGTGCCAGCTCACGTGCAGGGGAAGGGACCCAGTACTTC.

With respect to this clonotype: Possible read error: a much larger clone is one base away. The chain couples TRBV6-2 or TRBV6-3 to TRBJ2-3; no clear D gene. The CDR3 consists of 11 residues. Germline V gene lookup returns CDR1 MNHEY and CDR2 SVGEGT. CDR3 sequence: CASSHTDTQSF. CDR3 bases: TGTGCCAGCAGCCACACAGATACGCAGTCTTTT.

This clonotype was observed a handful of times. The CDR3 spells CASGTRIHEQYF. The CDR3 DNA follows: TGTGCCAGCGGCACACGGATCCACGAGCAGTACTTC. This chain uses TRBV13 with TRBJ2-7; the D is unclear. The germline V gene has CDR1 PRHDT and CDR2 FYEKMQ (reference sequence). Trimming removed 8 bases at V and 5 bases at J, with 13 bases between. This CDR3 has 12 residues.

This clonotype was observed a few times. The rearrangement links TRBV27 to TRBJ2-1, with TRBD2 as a possible D gene (5 bases). Trimming stripped 4 bases from V and 0 bases from J, with 13 bases between. Germline V CDR1 and CDR2: MNHEY, SMNVEV (reference sequence). The CDR3 consists of 16 residues. In nucleotides, the CDR3 is TGTGCCAGCAGTTGGTTAGCGTGGAGCTCCTACAATGAGCAGTTCTTC. Its protein is CASSWLAWSSYNEQFF.

This chain joins TRBV10-3 and TRBJ2-5, with D perhaps TRBD2 (6 bases). Germline CDR1 reads ENHRY; CDR2 reads SYGVKD. CDR3 length equals 16 residues. V shed 8 bases and J shed 9 bases, with 28 bases lying between them. The CDR3 loop reads CAIGGGTLGAGESQYF. The CDR3 DNA reads TGTGCCATCGGTGGAGGGACTCTTGGGGCAGGCGAGTCCCAGTACTTC.

This clonotype has just one count. This chain uses TRBV28 with TRBJ1-5; D remains unclear. Trimming cost V 10 bases and J 6 bases, with 13 bases left between them. The CDR3 is 12 amino acids. Germline lookup yields CDR1 MDHEN and CDR2 SYDVKM. The chain's CDR3 is CATVGRLQPQHF. The CDR3 nucleotides are TGTGCCACCGTGGGTCGACTTCAGCCCCAGCATTTT.

This clonotype was observed a few times. J is TRBJ2-3 and V is TRBV7-2, with D possibly matching TRBD1 (5 bases). The V and J ends lost 5 bases and 2 bases respectively, with 26 bases between them. The CDR3 has 19 residues. Germline V gene sequence: CDR1 SGHTA, CDR2 FQGNSA. This CDR3 is CASSPKQASGLRNTDTQYF. CDR3 DNA sequence: TGTGCCAGCAGCCCAAAGCAGGCGTCAGGGCTCCGAAACACAGATACGCAGTATTTT.

This clonotype was counted a few times. The chain joins TRBV5-1 to TRBJ2-1; 7 positions match TRBD2. This CDR3 is built from 16 residues. CDR1 is SGHRS, CDR2 YFSETQ, per germline. V gave up 0 bases and J gave up 1 base; unmatched junction bases: 4. Here the CDR3 DNA reads TGCGCCAGCAGCTTGGGGGAGGGGACTTCCTACAATGAGCAGTTCTTC. This translates into CASSLGEGTSYNEQFF. Looking up the rest from reference TRBV5-1 and TRBJ2-1 gives the full variable domain: KAGVTQTPRYLIKTRGQQVTLSCSPISGHRSVSWYQQTPGQGLQFLFEYFSETQRNKGNFPGRFSGRQFSNSRSEMNVSTLELGDSALYLCASSLGEGTSYNEQFFGPGTRLTVL.

This clonotype was counted at least ten times. The J gene is TRBJ2-5, the V gene TRBV11-2; D is unclear. Looked up from germline, CDR1 is SGHAT and CDR2 is FQNNGV. This CDR3 comprises 12 residues. The V end lost 0 bases, the J end lost 4 bases, and 3 bases lay between the germline ends. The CDR3 region has the DNA TGTGCCAGCAGCTTAGACAGAGAGACCCAGTACTTC. The encoded protein is CASSLDRETQYF.

This clonotype was counted at least ten times. This rearrangement joins TRBV6-2 or TRBV6-3 to TRBJ2-7; D is ambiguous. The CDR3 sequence is 14 residues long. CDR1 is MNHEY and CDR2 is SVGEGT in the germline V gene. The V gene lost 0 bases and the J gene lost 0 bases, with 6 bases spanning the gap. The CDR3 DNA sequence: TGTGCCAGCAGTTACTCGTCGGACTCCTACGAGCAGTACTTC. Its protein is CASSYSSDSYEQYF.

V usage is TRBV15 and J usage is TRBJ1-1; 7 bases are shared with TRBD1. CDR3 length: 15 residues. The germline V gene encodes CDR1 LNHNV and CDR2 YYDKDF (reference sequence). The V gene end was trimmed by 4 bases and the J gene end by 2 bases; junction bases not matched to a gene: 7. CDR3: CATSTGTVENTEAFF. CDR3 sequence (DNA): TGTGCCACCAGCACGGGGACAGTGGAAAACACTGAAGCTTTCTTT.

About this clonotype: The conserved final phenylalanine or tryptophan is absent from the CDR3, which likely points to a read error. The J gene is TRBJ2-7, the V gene TRBV12-3 or TRBV12-4; 9 bases match TRBD2. Losses at the gene ends were 5 bases for V and 0 bases for J; bases not matched to a gene: 5. The CDR3 totals 15 residues. The CDR3 here is CASSRRTSVSYEQYS. DNA for the CDR3: TGTGCCAGCAGTAGGAGGACTAGCGTCTCCTACGAGCAGTACTCC.

The V call is TRBV10-3, the J call TRBJ2-3; D not certain. Trimming took 0 bases from V and 2 from J, leaving 21 bases between them. The germline V gene encodes CDR1 ENHRY and CDR2 SYGVKD. The CDR3 spans 19 residues. DNA of the CDR3: TGTGCCATCAGTGAGTCGATCTGGAGAAAACAAACTCACACAGATACGCAGTATTTT. Its protein is CAISESIWRKQTHTDTQYF.

This clonotype appeared a few times. This chain uses TRBV29-1 with TRBJ2-7; D is undetermined. The ends were cut back, 4 bases at V and 1 base at J, with 8 bases in the middle. This CDR3 has 12 amino acids. CDR1 and CDR2 from the germline V gene are SQVTM and ANQGSEA. DNA for the CDR3: TGCAGCGTTGCACAGCAGTCCTACGAGCAGTACTTC. It specifies CSVAQQSYEQYF.

This clonotype was counted only a few times. The chain has TRBV7-3 and TRBJ2-5; perhaps D is TRBD1 or TRBD2 (5 bases each). The end of the DNA fits TRBJ2-1 better, so the J call may be wrong. The length of the CDR3 is 14 residues. From germline, CDR1 is SGHTA and CDR2 FQGTGA. CDR3 residues: CASSRFVGGNEQFF. As DNA, the CDR3 is TGTGCCAGCAGCAGGTTTGTTGGGGGAAATGAGCAGTTCTTC.

The rearrangement joins TRBV20-1 to TRBJ2-5; TRBD2 is a possible D gene (6 bases). The J call is doubtful: the DNA matches TRBJ2-7 better. The CDR3 length is 13 residues. Germline V gene lookup returns CDR1 DFQATT and CDR2 SNEGSKA (reference sequence). The CDR3 coding sequence is TGCAGTGCGATCGGACGGGACTTCTACGAGCAGTACTTC. Amino acids: CSAIGRDFYEQYF.

CDR3 coding DNA: TGTGCCAGTAGTATCGGAGGCAGGGCGGTAAACATTCAGTACTTC. This sequence encodes CASSIGGRAVNIQYF. V and J are TRBV19 and TRBJ2-4, with D perhaps matching TRBD1 or TRBD2 (5 bases each). From germline, CDR1 is LNHDA and CDR2 SQIVND (reference sequence). V was shortened by 3 bases and J by 6 bases, with 15 bases between the two germline ends. The CDR3 consists of 15 residues.

This chain uses TRBV29-1 with TRBJ1-2, with unresolved D. With 3 bases removed from V and 6 bases from J, the gap between germline ends came to 14 bases. CDR1 is SQVTM and CDR2 is ANQGSEA in the germline V gene. This CDR3 is built from 13 residues. The CDR3 DNA reads TGCAGCGTTGAGGACCCTGGGCCCAATGGCTACACCTTC. Amino acid sequence: CSVEDPGPNGYTF.

This clonotype has just a few counts. The chain has TRBV7-2 and TRBJ1-2, with D unresolved. The CDR3 loop spans 13 amino acids. The germline CDR1 and CDR2 sequences are SGHTA and FQGNSA. V dropped 3 bases and J dropped 8 bases, with 13 bases sitting between them. The CDR3 bases are TGTGCCAGCAGCTTTGGTGAACCGGACGGCTACACCTTC. Its protein product is CASSFGEPDGYTF.